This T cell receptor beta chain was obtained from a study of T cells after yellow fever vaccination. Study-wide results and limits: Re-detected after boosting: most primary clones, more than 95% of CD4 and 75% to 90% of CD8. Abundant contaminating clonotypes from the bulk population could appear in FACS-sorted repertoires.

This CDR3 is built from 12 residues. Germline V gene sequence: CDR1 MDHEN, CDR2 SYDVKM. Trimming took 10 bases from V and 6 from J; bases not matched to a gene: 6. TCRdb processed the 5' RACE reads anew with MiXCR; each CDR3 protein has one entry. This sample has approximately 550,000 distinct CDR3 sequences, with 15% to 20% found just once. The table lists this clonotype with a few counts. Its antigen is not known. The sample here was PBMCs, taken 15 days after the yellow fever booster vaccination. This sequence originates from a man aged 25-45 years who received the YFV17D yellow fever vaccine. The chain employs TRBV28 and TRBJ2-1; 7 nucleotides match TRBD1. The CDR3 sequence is CATSGQLNEQFF. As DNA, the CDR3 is TGTGCCACCTCGGGACAGCTCAATGAGCAGTTCTTC.